A selection of T cell receptor beta chains follows, all from one sample in a study of T cell changes during pregnancy in multiple sclerosis. TCRdb keeps only in-frame clones here, not all; method: immunoSEQ multiplex PCR. In the table there are approximately 46,000 clones, approximately 90% of which are singletons. Specimen: CD4+ T cells from peripheral blood mononuclear cells, collected after pregnancy. These receptors were taken from a female donor with multiple sclerosis, enrolled in a pregnancy study. Both conserved end residues are part of each CDR3. The D gene is left open where the match is weak. Expanded clones get a size class; other rows say once, few or many, or leave the size out.

v_call,j_call,clone_size,d_call,cdr3_nt,cdr3_aa
TRBV30,TRBJ1-4,.,.,TGTGCCTGGAGTGGGGGGCCAGGGCGAAATGAAAAACTGTTTTTT,CAWSGGPGRNEKLFF
TRBV28,TRBJ2-1,once,TRBD1,TGTGCCAGCAGTTTATGGACAGGGATAGGGAATGAGCAGTTCTTC,CASSLWTGIGNEQFF
TRBV5-6,TRBJ2-1,.,TRBD2,TGTGCCAGCAGCCCGTTGGGACTAGCGGGAACCTACAATGAGCAGTTCTTC,CASSPLGLAGTYNEQFF
TRBV7-9,TRBJ1-4,.,.,TGTGCCAGCAGCCCGAGCGCTCATGCTAATGAAAAACTGTTTTTT,CASSPSAHANEKLFF
TRBV25-1,TRBJ1-2,.,.,TGTGCCAGCAGTGCATTGCTAGCCCTGGATGGCTACACCTTC,CASSALLALDGYTF
TRBV7-9,TRBJ1-3,once,.,TGTGCCAGCAACGAACAGGCCTCTGGAAACACCATATATTTT,CASNEQASGNTIYF
TRBV4-2,TRBJ2-1,.,TRBD1,TGTGCCAGCAGCCAAGGTGTACAGGGGGTTTACAATGAGCAGTTCTTC,CASSQGVQGVYNEQFF
TRBV19,TRBJ1-1,.,.,TGTGCCAGTAGTGTCCAGAACACTGAAGCTTTCTTT,CASSVQNTEAFF
TRBV10-3,TRBJ1-5,.,TRBD1,TGTGCCATCAGTGAGTCACAGGGGGCCGGGCAGCCCCAGCATTTT,CAISESQGAGQPQHF
TRBV11-2,TRBJ2-7,.,.,TGTGCCAGCAGCGCGGGTAGATCGTTATACGAGCAGTACTTC,CASSAGRSLYEQYF
TRBV29-1,TRBJ2-4,once,TRBD1,TGCAGCGCGAGGGGACAGGGTGTGAACATTCAGTACTTC,CSARGQGVNIQYF
TRBV4-1,TRBJ1-3,.,.,TGCGCCAGCAGCCATGGACAGTTGCGGACACTCGAGGATGGCTCTGGAAACACCATATATTTT,CASSHGQLRTLEDGSGNTIYF
TRBV4-1,TRBJ2-1,.,.,TGCGCCAGCAGCAACTGGACTTACAATGAGCAGTTCTTC,CASSNWTYNEQFF
TRBV5-1,TRBJ2-3,.,TRBD2,TGCGCCAGCATGCTAGCGGGAGTCCGCACAGATACGCAGTATTTT,CASMLAGVRTDTQYF
TRBV7-2,TRBJ1-2,.,.,TGTGCCAGCAGCTTAACGCGGTGGGGCAGCCACGGCTACACCTTC,CASSLTRWGSHGYTF
TRBV5-4,TRBJ1-2,once,TRBD1,TGTGCCAGCATCAATCCAGGACAGGGGGCTGACTATGGCTACACCTTC,CASINPGQGADYGYTF
TRBV6-5,TRBJ2-1,.,TRBD1,TGTGCCAGCAGTGTCGGGACAGCCAATGAGCAGTTCTTC,CASSVGTANEQFF
TRBV7-8,TRBJ2-2,.,.,TGTGCCAGCAGCCCGCATATTAGAAACACCGGGGAGCTGTTTTTT,CASSPHIRNTGELFF
TRBV2,TRBJ2-1,.,TRBD2,TGTGCCAGCACCTCCCTACTAGCGCGAGGCGAGCAGTTCTTC,CASTSLLARGEQFF
TRBV7-8,TRBJ1-1,once,.,TGTGCCAGCAGCCTATTGGCAGGGCGGCTCCCCGAGGTGGCAGCTTTCTTT,CASSLLAGRLPEVAAFF
TRBV7-9,TRBJ1-4,.,.,TGTGCCTACGGGGGGGGAACTAATGAAAAACTGTTTTTT,CAYGGGTNEKLFF
TRBV27,TRBJ1-5,.,.,TGTGCCAGCAGTTCACTAGGGGGTCAGCCCCAGCATTTT,CASSSLGGQPQHF
TRBV7-8,TRBJ1-2,.,TRBD1,TGTGCCAGCAGCTTGGGACAGGGGGCGGGTGGCTACACCTTC,CASSLGQGAGGYTF
TRBV19,TRBJ2-1,.,.,TGTGCCAGTAGCCCGATGGGAGGCTCCTACAATGAGCAGTTCTTC,CASSPMGGSYNEQFF
TRBV6-1,TRBJ1-5,once,.,TGTGCCAGCAGTGAAGCAGGCGGGCCGGGGCAGCCCCAGCATTTT,CASSEAGGPGQPQHF
TRBV6-5,TRBJ1-4,.,TRBD1,TGTGCCAGCAGTTACTCGACAGGGGGGGGAAAACTGTTTTTT,CASSYSTGGGKLFF
TRBV30,TRBJ2-7,.,.,TGTGCCTGGAGTAGGGGAATAGGACAGTCCTACGAGCAGTACTTC,CAWSRGIGQSYEQYF
TRBV25-1,TRBJ1-2,.,TRBD1,TGTGCCAGCAGTGGACCGGGACAGGGGGCGTCGGGCTACACCTTC,CASSGPGQGASGYTF
TRBV19,TRBJ2-1,.,TRBD2,TGTGCCAGTAGTATACCTAGCGGGAGGTCCTACAATGAGCAGTTCTTC,CASSIPSGRSYNEQFF
TRBV30,TRBJ1-3,.,.,TGTGTGGGGGCTCGCTCTGGAAACACCATATATTTT,CVGARSGNTIYF
TRBV5-1,TRBJ2-1,.,TRBD2,TGCGCCAGCAGCTTGGCCAGGAGCGGGACTTGGCAGTTCTTC,CASSLARSGTWQFF
TRBV11-2,TRBJ2-5,.,.,TGTGCCAGCAGCTTAGGGACTGGGGGGGAGACCCAGTACTTC,CASSLGTGGETQYF
TRBV30,TRBJ1-1,.,.,TGTGCCTGGACTACAGCGAACACTGAAGCTTTCTTT,CAWTTANTEAFF
TRBV6-6,TRBJ1-2,.,TRBD1,TGTGCCAGCAGGCCCACAGGGGCCAACCACTATGGCTACACCTTC,CASRPTGANHYGYTF
TRBV9,TRBJ1-1,.,.,TGTGCCAGCAGCGTAGGCTCTCTAGGGAACACTGAAGCTTTCTTT,CASSVGSLGNTEAFF
TRBV6-6,TRBJ2-1,once,TRBD2,TGTGCCAGCACCCGGACTAGCGGATCCTACAATGAGCAGTTCTTC,CASTRTSGSYNEQFF
TRBV5-1,TRBJ2-1,.,TRBD2,TGCGCCAGCAGCTTGGAGGGGCTAGCGGGAGTAGATGAGCAGTTCTTC,CASSLEGLAGVDEQFF
TRBV19,TRBJ1-5,.,.,TGTGCCAGTAGTAGGGGCCAGCCCCAGCATTTT,CASSRGQPQHF
TRBV19,TRBJ2-1,.,TRBD2,TGTGCCAGTAGTACCCGGACTAGCGGGAGCAATGAGCAGTTCTTC,CASSTRTSGSNEQFF
TRBV7-6,TRBJ1-1,.,TRBD1,TGTGCCAGCAGCTTAGGGACAGGGGACGGGGAAGCTTTCTTT,CASSLGTGDGEAFF
TRBV5-5,TRBJ1-3,.,TRBD1,TGTGCCAGCAGCATGGGACAGGGGGCTGGAAACACCATATATTTT,CASSMGQGAGNTIYF
TRBV5-4,TRBJ2-3,.,.,TGTGCCAGCAGCCCTAGGTTCAGGGAAGGCACAGATACGCAGTATTTT,CASSPRFREGTDTQYF
TRBV7-8,TRBJ2-2,.,TRBD2,TGTGCCAGCAGCTTAGCGCACAGCGGGACCAACACCGGGGAGCTGTTTTTT,CASSLAHSGTNTGELFF
TRBV28,TRBJ1-2,.,TRBD1,TGTGCCAGCGCGAAAACGGGACAGAAGGCTATGGATGGCTACACCTTC,CASAKTGQKAMDGYTF
TRBV5-6,TRBJ2-1,.,TRBD1,TGTGCCAGCAGCCCAACAGGGGGCCGGGGTGAGCAGTTCTTC,CASSPTGGRGEQFF